This TCR beta chain is drawn from a study of T cells in Graves' hyperthyroidism and ophthalmopathy (dated by TCRdb to about 2019). Broadly, across the study: Peripheral blood was sampled at the time of initial diagnosis, prior to any treatment. An independent validation cohort of under 20 hyperthyroidism patients and approximately 16 patients who later progressed to ophthalmopathy tested prospective prediction of ophthalmopathy. TCR Vbeta CDR3 sequencing of 120 to 150 peripheral blood samples (fewer than 45 ophthalmopathy, 70 to 85 hyperthyroidism and about 17 progressor patients) is reported in the paper. The 100 or so discovery patients were randomly split 7:3 into training and test sets. To identify distinguishing TCR V-J signatures, a discovery cohort of around 100 patients was used, comprising some 45 with Graves' ophthalmopathy and around 60 with stable Graves' hyperthyroidism. The study also compared thyroid tissue and blood T-cell repertoires from about six Graves' hyperthyroidism patients. After sampling, hyperthyroidism patients received methimazole starting at 30 mg daily, and ophthalmopathy patients received high-dose intravenous methylprednisolone. Here is what the overall study found, with its caveats: No statistical method was used to set the sample size in advance, and investigators knew the group allocation. Most expanded thyroid clonotypes (frequency above 0.001) were also detected in blood, suggesting blood repertoires may reflect thyroid immune responses. In validation, the model predicted progression to ophthalmopathy a median of around 6.5 months before onset, with roughly 70% sensitivity and 72.22% specificity. Ophthalmopathy was separated from stable hyperthyroidism by a 13 V-J signature model, with just over 85% sensitivity and approximately 81% specificity obtained in cross-validation and 80%/75% obtained in testing.

The TCR beta CDR3 regions were amplified from the RNA transcripts. The first round of RT-PCR for the TCR CDR3 was performed with the HTBI primer set and the Qiagen OneStep RT-PCR kit. Libraries were constructed in a second round of multiplex PCR, after which size selection and purification were performed. The libraries were sequenced on an Illumina HiSeq2000 using paired-end 100 bp reads. Regarding the original processing steps: SOAPnuke was used to process the raw data, throwing out any read that contained adapters or uncalled bases, had a mean Phred below 15, or lacked an exact constant-primer or identifier match. High-quality paired reads were merged with COPE v1.2.5, and unique nucleotide sequences were defined as clonotypes. MiTCR v1.1 was used to align clonotypes to the IMGT TRBV, TRBD and TRBJ reference segments. The analysis was restricted to V-J combinations with a frequency above 0.0001, which together covered 99.2% of the repertoires. A TCS score was defined as the ratio between F50 (clonal expansion) and ExV (chaos), using BLOSUM62-based TCRdist between CDR3 peptides within each V-J. Welch's t-statistics and random forest reduced fewer than 550 V-J features to 13, which were used in a naive Bayes classifier (R e1071). Clones were called with MiXCR by TCRdb after fastp trimmed the public reads at Q25, and only in-frame beta chains were retained. Each entry merges the rows of one CDR3 protein and shows their most common DNA and genes. The V and J calls here are based on TCRdb, not the publication. The sample table shows more than 550,000 distinct CDR3 sequences, and 17% are seen once. Of the sample, around a sixth is held by the ten largest clones.

Graves' hyperthyroidism was defined as stable when no progression to ophthalmopathy occurred over 18 months of follow-up. The hyperthyroidism patients were between 18 and 65 years old and newly diagnosed, with a disease duration of less than 2 months. Patients with uncontrolled infections, other autoimmune diseases, pregnancy or lactation were excluded. Diagnoses relied on clinical symptoms, serum thyroxine and TRAb, thyroid ultrasound and orbital computed tomography. Ficoll-Paque density gradient centrifugation was used to isolate PBMCs from 8.5 to 10 ml of fresh peripheral blood. Trizol reagent was used to extract total RNA, and RNA quality was then checked on an Agilent 2100 Bioanalyzer. Details on this clonotype: What antigen it recognizes has not been identified. No base quality values were provided; no much bigger clone lies one nucleotide off.

Sequencing used blood. The TCR sequence derives from a man aged 50 to 59 with Graves' hyperthyroidism.

The nucleotide sequence reads as follows: TGTGCCAGCAGAGGACAGGGGATGGGTAGCAATCAGCCCCAGCATTTT. The encoded protein is CASRGQGMGSNQPQHF. The chain links TRBV6-1 with TRBJ1-5; 9 bases in the middle match TRBD1. Trimming removed 6 bases from V and 0 bases from J; the gene matches leave 6 bases unexplained. CDR1 and CDR2 (MNHNS, SASEGT) derive from the germline V gene. From its cysteine to its phenylalanine, the CDR3 spans 16 amino acids. Solely the CDR3 DNA is kept, with 48 bases framed from the first base.